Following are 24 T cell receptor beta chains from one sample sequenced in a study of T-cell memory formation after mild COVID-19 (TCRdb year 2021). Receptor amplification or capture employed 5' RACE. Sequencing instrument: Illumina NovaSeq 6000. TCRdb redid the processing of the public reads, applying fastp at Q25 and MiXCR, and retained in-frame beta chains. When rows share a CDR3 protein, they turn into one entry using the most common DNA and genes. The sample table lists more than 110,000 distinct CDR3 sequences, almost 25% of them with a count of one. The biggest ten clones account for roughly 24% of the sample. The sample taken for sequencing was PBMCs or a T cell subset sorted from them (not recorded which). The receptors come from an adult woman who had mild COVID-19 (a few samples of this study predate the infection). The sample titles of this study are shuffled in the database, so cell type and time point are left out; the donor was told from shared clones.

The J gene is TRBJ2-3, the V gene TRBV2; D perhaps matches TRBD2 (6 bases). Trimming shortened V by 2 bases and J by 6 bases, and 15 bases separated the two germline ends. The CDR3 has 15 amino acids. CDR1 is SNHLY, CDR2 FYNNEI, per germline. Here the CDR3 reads CASSESGGMADTQYF. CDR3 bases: TGTGCCAGCAGTGAATCTGGGGGGATGGCGGATACGCAGTATTTT.

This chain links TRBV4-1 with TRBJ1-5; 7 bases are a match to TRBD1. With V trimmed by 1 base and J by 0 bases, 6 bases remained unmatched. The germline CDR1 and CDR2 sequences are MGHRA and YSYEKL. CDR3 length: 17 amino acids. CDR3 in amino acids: CASSQVAGGYSNQPQHF. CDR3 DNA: TGCGCCAGCAGCCAAGTCGCAGGGGGTTATAGCAATCAGCCCCAGCATTTT.

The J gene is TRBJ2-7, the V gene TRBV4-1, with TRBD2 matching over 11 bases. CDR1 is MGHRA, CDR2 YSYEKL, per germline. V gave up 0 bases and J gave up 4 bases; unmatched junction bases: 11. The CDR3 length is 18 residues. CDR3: CASSQDSLGTSGVYEQYF. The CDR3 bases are TGCGCCAGCAGCCAAGATTCATTAGGGACTAGCGGAGTTTACGAGCAGTACTTC.

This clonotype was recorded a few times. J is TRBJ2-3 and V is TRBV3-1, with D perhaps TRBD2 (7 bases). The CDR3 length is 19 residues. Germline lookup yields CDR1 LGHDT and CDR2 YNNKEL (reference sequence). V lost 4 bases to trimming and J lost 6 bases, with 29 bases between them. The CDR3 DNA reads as TGTGCCAGCAGCCCCCGAAAGGACGTCGGGGGGACATTTGGTGATACGCAGTATTTT. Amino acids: CASSPRKDVGGTFGDTQYF.

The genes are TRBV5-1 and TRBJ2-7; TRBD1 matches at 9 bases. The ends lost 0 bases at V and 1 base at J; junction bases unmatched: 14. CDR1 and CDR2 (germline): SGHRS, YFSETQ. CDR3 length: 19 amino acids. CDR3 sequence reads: CASSLASGQGGPGSYEQYF. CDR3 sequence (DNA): TGCGCCAGCAGCTTGGCCTCGGGACAGGGAGGGCCGGGGTCCTACGAGCAGTACTTC.

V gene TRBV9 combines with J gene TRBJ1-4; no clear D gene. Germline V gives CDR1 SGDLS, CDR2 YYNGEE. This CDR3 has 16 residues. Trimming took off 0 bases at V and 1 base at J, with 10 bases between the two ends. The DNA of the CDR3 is TGTGCCAGCAGCGTAGGGGCAGGTCAAACTAATGAAAAACTGTTTTTT. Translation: CASSVGAGQTNEKLFF.

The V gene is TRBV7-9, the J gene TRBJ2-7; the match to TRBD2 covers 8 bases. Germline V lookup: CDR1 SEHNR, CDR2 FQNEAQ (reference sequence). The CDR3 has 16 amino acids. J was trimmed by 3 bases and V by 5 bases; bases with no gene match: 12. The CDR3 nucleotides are TGTGCCAGCAGCGCGCCGGGAGGGGCGGCCGGCTACGAGCAGTACTTC. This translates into CASSAPGGAAGYEQYF. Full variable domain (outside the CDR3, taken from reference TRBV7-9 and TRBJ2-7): DTGVSQNPRHKITKRGQNVTFRCDPISEHNRLYWYRQTLGQGPEFLTYFQNEAQLEKSRLLSDRFSAERPKGSFSTLEIQRTEQGDSAMYLCASSAPGGAAGYEQYFGPGTRLTVT.

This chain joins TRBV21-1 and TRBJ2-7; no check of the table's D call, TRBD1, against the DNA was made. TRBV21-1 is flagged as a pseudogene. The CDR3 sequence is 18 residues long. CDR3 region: CASSTQGSWDSPVHEQYF. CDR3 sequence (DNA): TGTGCCAGCAGCACACAAGGTTCATGGGACAGCCCCGTCCACGAGCAGTACTTC.

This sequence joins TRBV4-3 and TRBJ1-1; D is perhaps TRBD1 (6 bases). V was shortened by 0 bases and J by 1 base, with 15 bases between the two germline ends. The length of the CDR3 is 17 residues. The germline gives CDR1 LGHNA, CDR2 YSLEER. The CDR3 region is CASSQEPGGLGNTEAFF. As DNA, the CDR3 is TGCGCCAGCAGCCAAGAGCCCGGGGGGCTAGGGAACACTGAAGCTTTCTTT.

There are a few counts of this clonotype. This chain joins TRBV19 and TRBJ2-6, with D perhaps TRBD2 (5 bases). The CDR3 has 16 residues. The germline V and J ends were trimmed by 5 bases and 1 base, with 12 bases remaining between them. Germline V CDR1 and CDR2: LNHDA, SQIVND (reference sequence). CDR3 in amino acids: CASSRGEGSGANVLTF. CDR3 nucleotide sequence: TGTGCCAGTAGTCGGGGTGAAGGGTCTGGGGCCAACGTCCTGACTTTC.

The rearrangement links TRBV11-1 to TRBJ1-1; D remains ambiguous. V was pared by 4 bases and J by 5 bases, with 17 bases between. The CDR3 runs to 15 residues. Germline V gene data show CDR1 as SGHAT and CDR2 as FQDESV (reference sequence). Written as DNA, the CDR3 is TGTGCCAGCAGCTCCGCTACGTGGGGAGGGACTGAAGCTTTCTTT. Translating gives CASSSATWGGTEAFF.

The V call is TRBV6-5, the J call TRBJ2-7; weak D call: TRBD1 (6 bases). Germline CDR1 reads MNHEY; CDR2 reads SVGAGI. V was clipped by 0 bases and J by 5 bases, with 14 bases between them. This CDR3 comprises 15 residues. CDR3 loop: CASSYSSGANNEQYF. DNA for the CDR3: TGTGCCAGCAGTTACTCTTCAGGGGCGAACAACGAGCAGTACTTC.

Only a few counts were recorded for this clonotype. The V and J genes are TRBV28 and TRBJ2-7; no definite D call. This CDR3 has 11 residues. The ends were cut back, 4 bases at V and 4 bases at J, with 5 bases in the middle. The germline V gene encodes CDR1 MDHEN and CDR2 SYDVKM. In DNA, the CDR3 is TGTGCCAGCAGTTACTATTACGAGCAGTACTTC. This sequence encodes CASSYYYEQYF.

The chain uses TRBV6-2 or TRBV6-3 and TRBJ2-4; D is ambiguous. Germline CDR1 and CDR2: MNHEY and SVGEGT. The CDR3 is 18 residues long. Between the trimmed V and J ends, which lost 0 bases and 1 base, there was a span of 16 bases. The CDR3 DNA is TGTGCCAGCAGTTACTCCACCCCACCAGGAGTTGCCAAAAACATTCAGTACTTC. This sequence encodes CASSYSTPPGVAKNIQYF.

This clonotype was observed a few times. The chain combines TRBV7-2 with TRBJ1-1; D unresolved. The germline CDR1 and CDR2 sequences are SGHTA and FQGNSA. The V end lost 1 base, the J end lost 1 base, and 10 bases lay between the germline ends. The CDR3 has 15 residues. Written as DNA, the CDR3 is TGTGCCAGCAGCTTAGGACCTGTTACGAACACTGAAGCTTTCTTT. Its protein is CASSLGPVTNTEAFF.

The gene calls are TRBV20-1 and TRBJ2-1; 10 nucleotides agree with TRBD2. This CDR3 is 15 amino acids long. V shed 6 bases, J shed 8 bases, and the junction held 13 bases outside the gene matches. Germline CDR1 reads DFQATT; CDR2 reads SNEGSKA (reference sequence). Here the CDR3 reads CSAKVSSGRSDEQFF. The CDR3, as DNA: TGCAGTGCCAAAGTATCTAGCGGGAGATCCGATGAGCAGTTCTTC.

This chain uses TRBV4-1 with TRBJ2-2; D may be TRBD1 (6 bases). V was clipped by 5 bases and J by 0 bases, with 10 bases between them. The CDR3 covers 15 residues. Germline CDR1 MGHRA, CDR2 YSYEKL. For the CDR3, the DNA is TGCGCCAGCAGCGTAACAGGGACGAACACCGGGGAGCTGTTTTTT. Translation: CASSVTGTNTGELFF.

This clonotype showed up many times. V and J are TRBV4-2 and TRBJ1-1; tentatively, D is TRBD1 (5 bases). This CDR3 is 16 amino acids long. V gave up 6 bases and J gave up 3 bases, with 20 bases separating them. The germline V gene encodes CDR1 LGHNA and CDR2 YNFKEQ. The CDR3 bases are TGTGCCAGCAGGGAAGATCCAGGGCGCGTGGACACTGAAGCTTTCTTT. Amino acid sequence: CASREDPGRVDTEAFF.

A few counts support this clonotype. CDR3 in amino acids: CSAVDRGNYEQYF. In DNA form, the CDR3 reads TGCAGCGCTGTGGACAGGGGCAACTACGAGCAGTACTTC. The chain recombines TRBV29-1 with TRBJ2-7; 9 bases are shared with TRBD1. The CDR3 totals 13 residues. Trimming removed 7 bases from V and 3 bases from J; junction bases left unmatched: 7. From germline, CDR1 is SQVTM and CDR2 ANQGSEA.

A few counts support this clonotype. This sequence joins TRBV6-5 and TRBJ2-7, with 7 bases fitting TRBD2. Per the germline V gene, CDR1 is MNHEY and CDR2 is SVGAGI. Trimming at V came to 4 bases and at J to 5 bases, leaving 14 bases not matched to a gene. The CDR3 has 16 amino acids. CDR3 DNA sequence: TGTGCCAGCAGTTTATCGGGGGGACGGGAAACGGACGAGCAGTACTTC. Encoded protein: CASSLSGGRETDEQYF.

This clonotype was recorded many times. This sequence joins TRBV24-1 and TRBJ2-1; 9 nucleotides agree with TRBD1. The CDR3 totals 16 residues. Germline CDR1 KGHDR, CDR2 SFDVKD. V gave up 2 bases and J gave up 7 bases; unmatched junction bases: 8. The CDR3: CATSDSTGGGWNEQFF. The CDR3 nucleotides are TGTGCCACCAGTGATTCGACAGGGGGTGGTTGGAATGAGCAGTTCTTC.

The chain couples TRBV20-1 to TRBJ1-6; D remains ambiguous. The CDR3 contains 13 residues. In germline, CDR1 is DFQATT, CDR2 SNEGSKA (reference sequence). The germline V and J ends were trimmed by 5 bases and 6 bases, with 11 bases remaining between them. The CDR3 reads CSARSAGNSPLHF. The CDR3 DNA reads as TGCAGTGCTCGTTCTGCGGGTAATTCACCCCTCCACTTT.

As DNA, the CDR3 is TGTGCCAGCAGCCCCGGGACTAGCGGGAGGAGCTCCTACAATGAGCAGTTCTTC. This encodes CASSPGTSGRSSYNEQFF. This sequence joins TRBV7-9 and TRBJ2-1; 15 bases map to TRBD2. CDR3 length equals 18 residues. CDR1 is SEHNR, CDR2 FQNEAQ, per germline (reference sequence). V lost 5 bases to trimming and J lost 0 bases; unmatched junction nucleotides: 5.

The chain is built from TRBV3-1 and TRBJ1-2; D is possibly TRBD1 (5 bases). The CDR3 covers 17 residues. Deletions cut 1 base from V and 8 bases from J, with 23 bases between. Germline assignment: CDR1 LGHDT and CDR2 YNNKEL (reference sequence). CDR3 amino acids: CASSQGDWRGRNGGYTF. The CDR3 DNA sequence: TGTGCCAGCAGCCAAGGGGATTGGAGGGGAAGAAATGGCGGCTACACCTTC.